One sample yielded the 22 T cell receptor beta chains listed below, sequenced in a study of cytomegalovirus exposure and HLA in healthy donors. The method was immunoSEQ multiplex PCR; TCRdb's version includes in-frame clones alone and lacks a portion of them. The data contain under 200,000 clones, 80% to 90% of them seen just once; the ten biggest clones take up 2% to 2.5%. The sequencing sample was made of PBMCs. Source of these receptors: a woman between 18 and 29 years old in good health and CMV-seronegative.

The chain recombines TRBV19 with TRBJ1-1, with 8 nucleotides matching TRBD1. The CDR3 totals 14 residues. Trimming removed 6 bases from V and 6 bases from J; junction bases left unmatched: 9. In germline, CDR1 is LNHDA, CDR2 SQIVND (reference sequence). In nucleotides, the CDR3 is TGTGCCAGTAGAACACAGGGGGGGCCGTCTGAAGCTTTCTTT. Amino acids: CASRTQGGPSEAFF.

The chain links TRBV9 to TRBJ2-3; weak D call: TRBD1 (6 bases). Trimming took off 6 bases at V and 3 bases at J, with 17 bases between the two ends. There are 15 residues in the CDR3. Germline CDR1 reads SGDLS; CDR2 reads YYNGEE. The CDR3 nucleotides are TGTGCCAGCAACAATGGGGGCCGGGGAACAGATACGCAGTATTTT. Protein sequence: CASNNGGRGTDTQYF.

The chain uses TRBV7-2 and TRBJ2-5; a weak D match, TRBD2 (5 bases). The length of the CDR3 is 14 residues. V lost 4 bases, J lost 7 bases, and 16 bases lay in between. Germline V gene sequence: CDR1 SGHTA, CDR2 FQGNSA. The CDR3 nucleotides read TGTGCCAGCAGCTCGACGGTTGGTGGAGGGACCCAGTACTTC. Residues: CASSSTVGGGTQYF.

This chain links TRBV27 with TRBJ1-2; D ambiguous. V lost 9 bases and J 3 bases, leaving 14 bases between the germline ends. CDR3 length: 13 amino acids. Germline V lookup: CDR1 MNHEY, CDR2 SMNVEV (reference sequence). As DNA, the CDR3 is TGTGCCAGTAGGATCGGGAAAGACTATGGCTACACCTTC. Protein sequence: CASRIGKDYGYTF.

The chain employs TRBV6-5 and TRBJ1-1; a possible D gene is TRBD1 (5 bases). The CDR3 has 14 amino acids. Germline CDR1 is MNHEY and CDR2 is SVGAGI. The germline V and J ends were trimmed by 5 bases and 1 base, with 11 bases remaining between them. CDR3 loop: CASSGGRSNTEAFF. CDR3 DNA sequence: TGTGCCAGCAGTGGGGGGAGGTCGAACACTGAAGCTTTCTTT.

This clone showed up just a few times. This chain joins TRBV6-1 and TRBJ2-3; D possibly corresponds to TRBD2 (6 bases). Germline loops: CDR1 MNHNS, CDR2 SASEGT. CDR3 length: 16 amino acids. The germline V and J ends were trimmed by 2 bases and 4 bases, with 16 bases remaining between them. Here the CDR3 reads CASSERAGSGPDTQYF. In nucleotides, the CDR3 is TGTGCCAGCAGTGAACGGGCCGGGAGTGGCCCAGATACGCAGTATTTT.

The chain joins TRBV5-4 to TRBJ1-2, with 7 bases lining up with TRBD1. J lost 8 bases, V lost 2 bases, and 6 bases had no gene match. Germline V gene lookup returns CDR1 SGHNT and CDR2 YYREEE (reference sequence). This CDR3 is 13 amino acids long. Written as DNA, the CDR3 is TGTGCCAGCAGCTTCACAGGGGAGTACGGCTACACCTTC. It specifies CASSFTGEYGYTF. The whole variable domain, remainder taken from reference TRBV5-4 and TRBJ1-2, is ETGVTQSPTHLIKTRGQQVTLRCSSQSGHNTVSWYQQALGQGPQFIFQYYREEENGRGNFPPRFSGLQFPNYSSELNVNALELDDSALYLCASSFTGEYGYTFGSGTRLTVV.

This chain joins TRBV5-1 and TRBJ2-1, with no clear D. Per the germline V gene, CDR1 is SGHRS and CDR2 is YFSETQ. CDR3 length equals 18 residues. Trimming removed 2 bases from V and 4 bases from J, with 22 bases in between. The DNA of the CDR3 is TGCGCCAGCAGCTTTACCTCTGGGCCCTCGACCTTATACAATGAGCAGTTCTTC. Translated: CASSFTSGPSTLYNEQFF.

This chain links TRBV4-1 with TRBJ2-1; D gene uncertain. Germline assignment: CDR1 MGHRA and CDR2 YSYEKL. The V end was cut by 1 base, the J end by 7 bases, with 2 bases between. The CDR3 spans 11 residues. The CDR3 sequence: CASSQVNEQFF. The CDR3, as DNA: TGCGCCAGCAGCCAAGTAAATGAGCAGTTCTTC.

Comment on this clone: One end of the junction varies from germline; a read error may be responsible. This chain links TRBV7-2 with TRBJ2-7; D possibly corresponds to TRBD1 (6 bases). The CDR3 consists of 8 residues. The germline V gene encodes CDR1 SGHTA and CDR2 FQGNSA. CDR3 sequence (DNA): TGTGCCCTGGGGGACAATCACTTC. The encoded protein is CALGDNHF.

This chain uses TRBV5-1 with TRBJ2-2; 7 bases are shared with TRBD1. Germline V CDR1 and CDR2: SGHRS, YFSETQ. There are 15 residues in the CDR3. With V trimmed by 0 bases and J by 4 bases, 3 bases remained unmatched. The CDR3 region is CASSLDRGATGELFF. The CDR3 DNA sequence: TGCGCCAGCAGCTTGGACAGGGGAGCCACCGGGGAGCTGTTTTTT.

V gene TRBV2 combines with J gene TRBJ1-1, with 8 bases identical to TRBD1. Germline CDR1 reads SNHLY; CDR2 reads FYNNEI. With 9 bases clipped from V and 3 bases from J, the junction kept 6 bases outside the gene matches. The CDR3 runs 13 residues. Written as DNA, the CDR3 is TGTGCCAGTTACAGGGGGAAGGACACTGAAGCTTTCTTT. Its translation: CASYRGKDTEAFF.

The rearrangement joins TRBV19 to TRBJ2-5; D might be TRBD2 (6 bases). This CDR3 comprises 15 residues. The germline V and J ends were trimmed by 5 bases and 7 bases, with 20 bases remaining between them. Germline V lookup: CDR1 LNHDA, CDR2 SQIVND (reference sequence). The CDR3 nucleotides read TGTGCCAGTAGTCCCCGTACGGGAGCGTCTTGGACCCAGTACTTC. This encodes CASSPRTGASWTQYF.

The J gene is TRBJ2-7, the V gene TRBV10-3, with TRBD1 identical over 9 bases. The junction had 10 bases not matched to a gene; V was cut back by 2 bases and J by 2 bases. This CDR3 has 17 residues. Germline-derived CDR1 and CDR2 are ENHRY and SYGVKD. The DNA for the CDR3 is TGTGCCATCAGTGAGCCCGCCGGGACAGGGATCCCCTACGAGCAGTACTTC. Translated, it gives CAISEPAGTGIPYEQYF.

The chain joins TRBV11-2 to TRBJ2-3; perhaps TRBD2 as D (5 bases). The CDR3 is made up of 13 amino acids. Germline V lookup: CDR1 SGHAT, CDR2 FQNNGV. V lost 6 bases to trimming and J lost 8 bases, with 15 bases between them. The CDR3 region is CASRQTSSGTQYF. DNA for the CDR3: TGTGCCAGCAGGCAAACTAGTTCTGGTACGCAGTATTTT.

CDR3 DNA sequence: TGTGCCAGCAGCCCGGGACTAGCGGCCGTGGGTGAGCAGTTCTTC. Translated, it gives CASSPGLAAVGEQFF. The rearrangement links TRBV11-3 to TRBJ2-1; 11 bases are a match to TRBD2. V shed 5 bases and J 9 bases; nucleotides not matched to a gene: 9. This CDR3 region has 15 residues. CDR1 is SGHNT, CDR2 YENEEA, per germline. Looking up the rest from reference TRBV11-3 and TRBJ2-1 gives the full variable domain: EAGVVQSPRYKIIEKKQPVAFWCNPISGHNTLYWYLQNLGQGPELLIRYENEEAVDDSQLPKDRFSAERLKGVDSTLKIQPAELGDSAVYLCASSPGLAAVGEQFFGPGTRLTVL.

This clone was seen just once. The chain employs TRBV6-5 and TRBJ2-3; 10 bases are shared with TRBD1. This CDR3 region has 16 residues. V was pared by 2 bases and J by 5 bases, with 7 bases of the junction left unmatched. CDR1 and CDR2 (germline): MNHEY, SVGAGI. CDR3 bases: TGTGCCAGCAGTTACGGGCCGGGACAGGGGAAAGATACGCAGTATTTT. It yields the protein CASSYGPGQGKDTQYF.

The genes are TRBV9 and TRBJ1-1, with D unresolved. The V gene's germline CDR1 is SGDLS and CDR2 YYNGEE. The CDR3 is 12 residues long. Trimming took 10 bases from V and 5 from J, leaving 15 bases between them. The CDR3 sequence: CAGLLPGTEAFF. The CDR3 DNA follows: TGTGCCGGATTACTCCCGGGGACTGAAGCTTTCTTT.

CDR3 sequence: CASSSGGASYNEQFF. DNA of the CDR3: TGTGCCAGCAGTAGCGGGGGGGCCTCCTACAATGAGCAGTTCTTC. The rearrangement links TRBV2 to TRBJ2-1; TRBD2 matches 10 bases. The junction had 1 base not matched to a gene; V was cut back by 5 bases and J by 0 bases. The germline V gene encodes CDR1 SNHLY and CDR2 FYNNEI. This CDR3 has 15 residues.

The genes are TRBV27 and TRBJ2-5; TRBD2 matches at 8 bases. Germline CDR1 is MNHEY and CDR2 is SMNVEV (reference sequence). The CDR3 runs 14 residues. The trim removed 3 bases at V and 4 bases at J, leaving 4 bases unmatched. The CDR3 nucleotides are TGTGCCAGCAGTTTGGCGGGAGGAGTAGAGACCCAGTACTTC. This sequence encodes CASSLAGGVETQYF.

The chain employs TRBV19 and TRBJ1-1; no reliable D call. The CDR3 runs to 12 residues. CDR1 and CDR2 from the germline V gene are LNHDA and SQIVND (reference sequence). V was trimmed by 2 bases and J by 8 bases, leaving 9 bases between them. Written as DNA, the CDR3 is TGTGCCAGTAGTATATTGTCGGGAGAAGCTTTCTTT. Translated: CASSILSGEAFF.

The chain recombines TRBV5-1 with TRBJ2-6, with D perhaps matching TRBD1 (6 bases). The germline V gene encodes CDR1 SGHRS and CDR2 YFSETQ. Trimming stripped 1 base from V and 4 bases from J, with 21 bases between. CDR3 size: 19 residues. The CDR3 nucleotides read TGCGCCAGCAGCTTGTTAACGGAAGTAGGGGGTTACGGGGCCAACGTCCTGACTTTC. Protein sequence: CASSLLTEVGGYGANVLTF.